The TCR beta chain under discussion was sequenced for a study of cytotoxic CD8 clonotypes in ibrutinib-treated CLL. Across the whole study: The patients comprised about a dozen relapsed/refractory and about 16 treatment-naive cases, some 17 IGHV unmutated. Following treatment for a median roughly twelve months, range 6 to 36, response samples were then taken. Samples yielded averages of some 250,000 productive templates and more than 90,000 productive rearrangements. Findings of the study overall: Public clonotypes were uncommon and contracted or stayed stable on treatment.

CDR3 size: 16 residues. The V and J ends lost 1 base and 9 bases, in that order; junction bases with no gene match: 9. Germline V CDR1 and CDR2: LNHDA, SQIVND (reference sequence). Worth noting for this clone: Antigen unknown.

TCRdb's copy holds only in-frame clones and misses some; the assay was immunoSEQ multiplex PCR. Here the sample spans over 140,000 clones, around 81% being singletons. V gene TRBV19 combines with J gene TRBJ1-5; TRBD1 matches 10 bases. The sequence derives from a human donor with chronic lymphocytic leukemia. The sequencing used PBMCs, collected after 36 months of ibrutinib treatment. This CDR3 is CASSIAGTGVEWPQHF. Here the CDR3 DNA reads TGTGCCAGTAGTATAGCCGGGACAGGGGTTGAGTGGCCCCAGCATTTT.